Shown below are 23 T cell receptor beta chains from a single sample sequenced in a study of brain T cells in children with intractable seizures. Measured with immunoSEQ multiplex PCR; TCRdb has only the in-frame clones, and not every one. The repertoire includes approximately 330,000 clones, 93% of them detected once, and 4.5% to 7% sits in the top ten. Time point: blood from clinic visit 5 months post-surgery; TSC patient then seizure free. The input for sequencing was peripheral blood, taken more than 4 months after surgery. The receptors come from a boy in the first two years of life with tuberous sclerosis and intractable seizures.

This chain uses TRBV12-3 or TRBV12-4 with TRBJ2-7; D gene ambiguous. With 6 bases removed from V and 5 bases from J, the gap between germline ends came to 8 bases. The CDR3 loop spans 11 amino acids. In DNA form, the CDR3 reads TGTGCCAGCAGGTCTACCCACGAGCAGTACTTC. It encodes CASRSTHEQYF.

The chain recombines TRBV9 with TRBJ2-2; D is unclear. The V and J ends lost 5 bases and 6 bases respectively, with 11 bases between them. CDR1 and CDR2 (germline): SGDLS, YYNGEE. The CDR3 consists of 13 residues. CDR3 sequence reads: CASRAHDAGELFF. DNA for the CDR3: TGTGCCAGCAGGGCGCACGACGCCGGGGAGCTGTTTTTT. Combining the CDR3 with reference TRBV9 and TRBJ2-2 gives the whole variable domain DSGVTQTPKHLITATGQRVTLRCSPRSGDLSVYWYQQSLDQGLQFLIQYYNGEERAKGNILERFSAQQFPDLHSELNLSSLELGDSALYFCASRAHDAGELFFGEGSRLTVL.

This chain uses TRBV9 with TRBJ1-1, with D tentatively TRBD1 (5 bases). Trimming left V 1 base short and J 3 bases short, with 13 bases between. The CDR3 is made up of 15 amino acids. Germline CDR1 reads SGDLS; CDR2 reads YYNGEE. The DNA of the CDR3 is TGTGCCAGCAGCGTATGGGACCGAGGGGACACTGAAGCTTTCTTT. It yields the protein CASSVWDRGDTEAFF.

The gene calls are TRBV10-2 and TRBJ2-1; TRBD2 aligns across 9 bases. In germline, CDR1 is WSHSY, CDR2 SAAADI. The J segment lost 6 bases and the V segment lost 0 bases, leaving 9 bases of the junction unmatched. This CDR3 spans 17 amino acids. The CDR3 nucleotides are TGCGCCAGCAGTGAGTCATTAGCAGCGGGAGGAGGCAATGAGCAGTTCTTC. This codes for CASSESLAAGGGNEQFF.

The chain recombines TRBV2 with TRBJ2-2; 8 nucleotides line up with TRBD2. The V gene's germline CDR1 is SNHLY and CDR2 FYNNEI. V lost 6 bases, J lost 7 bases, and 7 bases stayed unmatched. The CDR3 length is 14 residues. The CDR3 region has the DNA TGTGCCAGCAGGGAGCGGGAGATTGGCGGGGAGCTGTTTTTT. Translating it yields CASREREIGGELFF.

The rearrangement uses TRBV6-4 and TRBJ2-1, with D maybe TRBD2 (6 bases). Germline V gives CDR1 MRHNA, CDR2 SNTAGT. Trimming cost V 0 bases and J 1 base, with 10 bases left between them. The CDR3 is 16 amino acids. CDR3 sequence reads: CASSDSSSVSYNEQFF. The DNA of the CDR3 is TGTGCCAGCAGTGACTCATCTAGCGTTTCCTACAATGAGCAGTTCTTC.

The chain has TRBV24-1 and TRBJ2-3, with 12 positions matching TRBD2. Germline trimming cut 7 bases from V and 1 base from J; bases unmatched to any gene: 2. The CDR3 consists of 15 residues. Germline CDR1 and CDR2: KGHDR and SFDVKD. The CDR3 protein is CATRTSGGGTDTQYF. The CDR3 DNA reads TGTGCCACCAGGACTAGCGGGGGTGGCACAGATACGCAGTATTTT.

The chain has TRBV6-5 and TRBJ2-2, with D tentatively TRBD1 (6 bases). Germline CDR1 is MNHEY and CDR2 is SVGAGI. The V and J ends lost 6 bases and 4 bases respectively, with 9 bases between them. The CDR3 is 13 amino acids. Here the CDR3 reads CASRRGITGELFF. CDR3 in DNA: TGTGCCAGCAGGAGGGGGATCACCGGGGAGCTGTTTTTT.

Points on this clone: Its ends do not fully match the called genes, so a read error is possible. CDR3 region: CASSFSGTPHF. CDR3 DNA: TGTGCCAGCAGTTTTTCCGGGACCCCGCACTTC. The chain is built from TRBV12-3 or TRBV12-4 and TRBJ2-5, with D possibly called TRBD1 or TRBD2 (5 bases each). CDR3 length: 11 residues.

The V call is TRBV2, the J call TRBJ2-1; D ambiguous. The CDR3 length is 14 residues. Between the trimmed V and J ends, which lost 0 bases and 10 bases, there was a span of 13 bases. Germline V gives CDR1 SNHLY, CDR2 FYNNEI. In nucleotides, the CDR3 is TGTGCCAGCAGTGAAGCCCGGCTCCTGGGGGAGCAGTTCTTC. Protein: CASSEARLLGEQFF.

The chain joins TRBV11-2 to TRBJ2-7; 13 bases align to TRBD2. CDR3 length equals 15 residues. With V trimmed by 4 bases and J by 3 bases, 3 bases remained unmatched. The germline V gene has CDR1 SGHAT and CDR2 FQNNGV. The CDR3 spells CASSSGLAGRYEQYF. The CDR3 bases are TGTGCCAGCAGCTCGGGACTAGCGGGACGCTACGAGCAGTACTTC. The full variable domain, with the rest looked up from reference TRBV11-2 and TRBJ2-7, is EAGVAQSPRYKIIEKRQSVAFWCNPISGHATLYWYQQILGQGPKLLIQFQNNGVVDDSQLPKDRFSAERLKGVDSTLKIQPAKLEDSAVYLCASSSGLAGRYEQYFGPGTRLTVT.

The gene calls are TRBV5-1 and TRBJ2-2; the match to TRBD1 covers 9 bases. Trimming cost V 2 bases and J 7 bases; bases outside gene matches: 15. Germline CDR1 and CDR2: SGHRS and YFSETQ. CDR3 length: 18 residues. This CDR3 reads CASSFQQTGQGKHGELFF. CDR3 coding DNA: TGCGCCAGCAGCTTCCAGCAAACAGGACAGGGGAAGCACGGGGAGCTGTTTTTT.

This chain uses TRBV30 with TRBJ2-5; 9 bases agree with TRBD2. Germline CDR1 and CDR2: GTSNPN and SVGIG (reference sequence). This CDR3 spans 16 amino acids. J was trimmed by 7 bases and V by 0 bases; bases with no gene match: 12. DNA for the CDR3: TGTGCCTGGAGTGTAGACGGGACTAGCAGACTTGGGACCCAGTACTTC. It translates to CAWSVDGTSRLGTQYF.

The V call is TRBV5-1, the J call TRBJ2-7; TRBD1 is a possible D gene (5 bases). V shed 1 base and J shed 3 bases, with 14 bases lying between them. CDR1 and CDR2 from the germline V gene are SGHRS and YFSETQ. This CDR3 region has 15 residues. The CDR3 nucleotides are TGCGCCAGCAGCTTGTGGGCAGGGTTACACTACGAGCAGTACTTC. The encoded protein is CASSLWAGLHYEQYF.

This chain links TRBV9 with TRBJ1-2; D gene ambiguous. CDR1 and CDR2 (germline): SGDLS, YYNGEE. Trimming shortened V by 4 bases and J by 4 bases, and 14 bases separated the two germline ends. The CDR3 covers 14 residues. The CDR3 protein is CASSTAGIPYGYTF. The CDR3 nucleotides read TGTGCCAGCAGCACCGCGGGCATCCCCTATGGCTACACCTTC.

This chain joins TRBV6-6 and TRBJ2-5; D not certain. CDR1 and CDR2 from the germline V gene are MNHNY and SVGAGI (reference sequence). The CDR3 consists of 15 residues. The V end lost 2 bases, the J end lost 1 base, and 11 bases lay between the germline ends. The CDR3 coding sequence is TGTGCCAGCAGTTACACCGCAGGTCTCCAAGAGACCCAGTACTTC. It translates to CASSYTAGLQETQYF.

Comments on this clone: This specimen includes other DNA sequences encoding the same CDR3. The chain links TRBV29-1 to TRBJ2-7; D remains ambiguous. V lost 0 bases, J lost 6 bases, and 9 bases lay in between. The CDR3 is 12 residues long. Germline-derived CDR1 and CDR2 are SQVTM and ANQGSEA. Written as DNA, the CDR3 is TGCAGCGTTGAAGATCTTCCGGGCGAGCAGTACTTC. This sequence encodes CSVEDLPGEQYF.

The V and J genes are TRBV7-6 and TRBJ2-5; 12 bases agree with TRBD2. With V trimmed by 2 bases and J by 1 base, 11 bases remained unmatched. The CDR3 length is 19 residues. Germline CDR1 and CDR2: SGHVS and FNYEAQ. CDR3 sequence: CASSLMASGGVAGQETQYF. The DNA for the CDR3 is TGTGCCAGCAGCTTAATGGCTAGCGGGGGGGTGGCGGGCCAAGAGACCCAGTACTTC.

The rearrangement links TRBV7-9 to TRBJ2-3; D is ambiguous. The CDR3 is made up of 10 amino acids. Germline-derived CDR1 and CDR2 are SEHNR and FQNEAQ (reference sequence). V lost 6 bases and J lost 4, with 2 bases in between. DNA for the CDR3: TGTGCCAGCAGTTCAGATACGCAGTATTTT. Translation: CASSSDTQYF.

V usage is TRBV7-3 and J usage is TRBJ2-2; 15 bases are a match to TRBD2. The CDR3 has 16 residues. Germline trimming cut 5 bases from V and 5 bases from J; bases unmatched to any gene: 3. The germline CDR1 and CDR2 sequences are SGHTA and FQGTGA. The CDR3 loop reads CASSPGTSGRTGELFF. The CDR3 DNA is TGTGCCAGCAGCCCAGGGACTAGCGGGAGGACCGGGGAGCTGTTTTTT.

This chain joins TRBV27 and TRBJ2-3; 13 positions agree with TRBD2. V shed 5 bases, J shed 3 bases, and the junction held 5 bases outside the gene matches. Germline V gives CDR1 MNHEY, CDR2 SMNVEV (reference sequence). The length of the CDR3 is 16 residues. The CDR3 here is CASSTWTSGGTDTQYF. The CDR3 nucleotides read TGTGCCAGCAGTACTTGGACTAGCGGGGGTACAGATACGCAGTATTTT.

Written as DNA, the CDR3 is TGTGCCAGCAGAGCGGGGGTTACAGATACGCAGTATTTT. Translating it yields CASRAGVTDTQYF. V usage is TRBV3-1 (or the pseudogene TRBV3-2) and J usage is TRBJ2-3, with 8 nucleotides matching TRBD2. Germline V gives CDR1 LGHDT, CDR2 YNNKEL (reference sequence). This CDR3 is built from 13 residues. After removal of 6 bases from V and 3 bases from J, the junction contained 2 bases not matched to a gene.

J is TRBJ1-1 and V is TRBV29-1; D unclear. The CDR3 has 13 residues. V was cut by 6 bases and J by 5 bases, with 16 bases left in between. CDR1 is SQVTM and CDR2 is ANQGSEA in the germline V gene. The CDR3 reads CSVPVGLKTEAFF. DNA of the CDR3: TGCAGCGTGCCCGTAGGGCTAAAGACTGAAGCTTTCTTT.